One and the same sample provided the 26 T cell receptor beta chains below, sequenced in a study of cytomegalovirus exposure and HLA in healthy donors. Clones were sequenced by immunoSEQ multiplex PCR, and TCRdb holds only the in-frame ones, with some missing. The sample has about 50,000 clones; approximately 90% are singletons. The sample consisted of PBMCs. Every receptor here comes from a man aged 18 to 30 in good health and CMV-seronegative.

The rearrangement joins TRBV2 to TRBJ2-5, with D perhaps matching TRBD2 (6 bases). CDR1 is SNHLY and CDR2 is FYNNEI in the germline V gene. V was cut by 9 bases and J by 5 bases, with 7 bases left in between. The CDR3 spans 10 residues. The CDR3 here is CASAGETQYF. For the CDR3, the DNA is TGTGCCAGTGCGGGGGAGACCCAGTACTTC.

CDR3 in amino acids: CATSRDWPSSTDTQYF. The CDR3, as DNA: TGTGCCACCAGCAGAGATTGGCCGTCTAGCACAGATACGCAGTATTTT. The chain links TRBV15 to TRBJ2-3; D unresolved. CDR1 and CDR2 (germline): LNHNV, YYDKDF (reference sequence). V shed 0 bases and J shed 0 bases, with 10 bases lying between them. CDR3 length: 16 amino acids.

The chain couples TRBV29-1 to TRBJ2-7; D may be TRBD1 (5 bases). The CDR3 is made up of 13 amino acids. Germline assignment: CDR1 SQVTM and CDR2 ANQGSEA. Trimming shortened V by 4 bases and J by 4 bases, and 14 bases separated the two germline ends. As DNA, the CDR3 is TGCAGCGTTGGGGGTAGGGGCGCGTACGAGCAGTACTTC. This translates into CSVGGRGAYEQYF.

This CDR3 reads CASSLRGPGLGETQYF. CDR3 DNA: TGTGCCAGCAGCTTAAGGGGGCCAGGACTAGGGGAGACCCAGTACTTC. The rearrangement uses TRBV7-3 and TRBJ2-5; D is possibly TRBD2 (7 bases). CDR3 length: 16 residues. V was shortened by 1 base and J by 5 bases, with 17 bases between the two germline ends. Germline assignment: CDR1 SGHTA and CDR2 FQGTGA.

The V gene is TRBV5-5, the J gene TRBJ2-5; 8 positions match TRBD1. Trimming removed 2 bases from V and 4 bases from J; junction bases left unmatched: 1. Germline loops: CDR1 SGHKS, CDR2 YYEKEE (reference sequence). The CDR3 sequence is 13 residues long. CDR3 bases: TGTGCCAGCAGCTTCCAGGGGGCAGAGACCCAGTACTTC. Protein sequence: CASSFQGAETQYF.

This chain joins TRBV15 and TRBJ1-5; the D is unclear. The CDR3 has 13 residues. CDR1 is LNHNV and CDR2 is YYDKDF in the germline V gene (reference sequence). Trimming shortened V by 4 bases and J by 7 bases, and 11 bases separated the two germline ends. CDR3 nucleotides: TGTGCCACCAGCACCGAACTCCGGCAGCCCCAGCATTTT. Translating it yields CATSTELRQPQHF. The full variable domain, completed using reference TRBV15 and TRBJ1-5, is DAMVIQNPRYQVTQFGKPVTLSCSQTLNHNVMYWYQQKSSQAPKLLFHYYDKDFNNEADTPDNFQSRRPNTSFCFLDIRSPGLGDTAMYLCATSTELRQPQHFGDGTRLSIL.

This sequence joins TRBV4-2 and TRBJ2-1, with 11 positions matching TRBD1. This CDR3 has 14 amino acids. The germline CDR1 and CDR2 sequences are LGHNA and YNFKEQ. The ends lost 4 bases at V and 8 bases at J; junction bases unmatched: 4. In nucleotides, the CDR3 is TGTGCCAGCAGCCTACGGACAGGGGGCGATGAGCAGTTCTTC. Translated: CASSLRTGGDEQFF.

The chain links TRBV28 to TRBJ1-1, with 7 bases fitting TRBD1. CDR1 is MDHEN, CDR2 SYDVKM, per germline. J lost 0 bases, V lost 3 bases, and 1 base had no gene match. CDR3 length equals 14 residues. CDR3: CASSLTGLNTEAFF. Here the CDR3 DNA reads TGTGCCAGCAGTTTGACAGGGTTGAACACTGAAGCTTTCTTT.

The genes are TRBV5-1 and TRBJ1-5, with 8 bases identical to TRBD1. This CDR3 is 15 amino acids long. Per germline, CDR1 SGHRS and CDR2 YFSETQ. Trimming at V came to 4 bases and at J to 5 bases, leaving 8 bases not matched to a gene. The CDR3: CASSAGGEQYQPQHF. In nucleotides, the CDR3 is TGCGCCAGCAGCGCAGGGGGCGAACAATATCAGCCCCAGCATTTT.

The chain links TRBV10-2 to TRBJ2-7; D possibly corresponds to TRBD1 (8 bases). CDR1 is WSHSY, CDR2 SAAADI, per germline. The CDR3 is 14 residues long. Deletions cut 2 bases from V and 5 bases from J, with 13 bases between. CDR3: CASSEITGGDEQYF. The CDR3, as DNA: TGCGCCAGCAGTGAGATCACAGGGGGGGACGAGCAGTACTTC.

This chain joins TRBV7-6 and TRBJ1-1; the D is unclear. This CDR3 has 14 amino acids. Trimming pared 5 bases from V and 1 base from J, leaving 11 bases between. The germline V gene encodes CDR1 SGHVS and CDR2 FNYEAQ. CDR3 region: CASSRGQTNTEAFF. The CDR3 DNA follows: TGTGCCAGCAGCCGAGGCCAGACGAACACTGAAGCTTTCTTT.

The genes are TRBV7-9 and TRBJ2-7; 8 nucleotides line up with TRBD1. CDR3 size: 12 residues. In germline, CDR1 is SEHNR, CDR2 FQNEAQ (reference sequence). CDR3 bases: TGTGCGACTGCAACAGGGGGCTACGAGCAGTACTTC. Translation: CATATGGYEQYF.

The V call is TRBV19, the J call TRBJ1-2; D not certain. Trimming pared 4 bases from V and 3 bases from J, leaving 9 bases between. Germline assignment: CDR1 LNHDA and CDR2 SQIVND (reference sequence). This CDR3 contains 13 residues. CDR3 DNA: TGTGCCAGTAGTACCACATCTTACTATGGCTACACCTTC. It yields the protein CASSTTSYYGYTF.

This chain uses TRBV5-1 with TRBJ2-2; 7 bases are a match to TRBD1. CDR3 length: 14 residues. CDR1 is SGHRS, CDR2 YFSETQ, per germline. V shed 7 bases, J shed 2 bases, and the junction held 5 bases outside the gene matches. CDR3 DNA: TGCGCCAGCCAAACAGGGGCTAACACCGGGGAGCTGTTTTTT. It encodes CASQTGANTGELFF.

V and J are TRBV7-2 and TRBJ2-7; no clear D. The CDR3 has 13 residues. V lost 0 bases to trimming and J lost 6 bases, with 9 bases between them. In germline, CDR1 is SGHTA, CDR2 FQGNSA. CDR3 nucleotides: TGTGCCAGCAGCTTAGCGCGACACGGCGAGCAGTACTTC. This codes for CASSLARHGEQYF.

The rearrangement joins TRBV14 to TRBJ1-1; D might be TRBD1 (5 bases). CDR3 length: 14 residues. V was pared by 3 bases and J by 4 bases, with 12 bases between. Germline V gene data show CDR1 as SGHDN and CDR2 as FVKESK. CDR3 residues: CASSHRGSGTEAFF. CDR3 nucleotide sequence: TGTGCCAGCAGCCACCGGGGGAGTGGCACTGAAGCTTTCTTT.

The chain is built from TRBV7-2 and TRBJ1-5; possibly TRBD1 for D (6 bases). This CDR3 has 13 residues. Germline lookup yields CDR1 SGHTA and CDR2 FQGNSA. The V and J ends lost 5 bases and 7 bases respectively, with 12 bases between them. The CDR3: CASSQGGGQPQHF. The CDR3, as DNA: TGTGCCAGCAGCCAAGGGGGAGGGCAGCCCCAGCATTTT.

The rearrangement uses TRBV28 and TRBJ2-3, with TRBD2 identical over 10 bases. The CDR3 has 16 residues. Germline CDR1 reads MDHEN; CDR2 reads SYDVKM. V was clipped by 6 bases and J by 3 bases; unmatched bases: 9. This chain's CDR3 is CASSPEREGWTDTQYF. The CDR3, as DNA: TGTGCCAGCAGCCCCGAGCGGGAGGGCTGGACAGATACGCAGTATTTT.

This chain links TRBV12-5 with TRBJ2-1, with a weak D call TRBD2 (6 bases). V was cut by 2 bases and J by 8 bases, with 16 bases left in between. This CDR3 spans 15 amino acids. CDR1 and CDR2 from the germline V gene are LGHNT and FRNRAP. This CDR3 reads CASGLWTEGLDEQFF. The CDR3 DNA reads TGTGCTAGTGGTTTGTGGACGGAGGGATTAGATGAGCAGTTCTTC.

In its sample, this clone was seen once. This chain connects TRBV5-4 to TRBJ1-3; 7 positions match TRBD1. With V trimmed by 6 bases and J by 4 bases, 10 bases remained unmatched. Germline values: CDR1 SGHNT, CDR2 YYREEE (reference sequence). The CDR3 totals 15 residues. The CDR3 nucleotides read TGTGCCAGCACCATTAACCCGACAGGGGGAAACACCATATATTTT. This translates into CASTINPTGGNTIYF.

The chain carries TRBV7-9 and TRBJ1-1, with TRBD1 matching over 9 bases. The CDR3 has 14 residues. Trimming at V came to 4 bases and at J to 1 base, leaving 1 base not matched to a gene. Per the germline V gene, CDR1 is SEHNR and CDR2 is FQNEAQ (reference sequence). The CDR3 protein is CASSSTGGNTEAFF. The CDR3 region has the DNA TGTGCCAGCAGCTCGACAGGGGGGAACACTGAAGCTTTCTTT.

This chain connects TRBV6-1 to TRBJ2-3; D is unresolved. V shed 0 bases and J shed 2 bases, with 12 bases lying between them. CDR3 size: 16 residues. Germline V gene data show CDR1 as MNHNS and CDR2 as SASEGT. For the CDR3, the DNA is TGTGCCAGCAGTGAAGCAGGTGGTAGCCCCACAGATACGCAGTATTTT. Translation gives CASSEAGGSPTDTQYF.

This chain connects TRBV7-2 to TRBJ2-7, with 10 bases aligning to TRBD2. V was clipped by 3 bases and J by 3 bases; unmatched bases: 5. Germline CDR1 SGHTA, CDR2 FQGNSA. CDR3 size: 15 residues. CDR3 residues: CASSLLAGEYYEQYF. CDR3 bases: TGTGCCAGCAGCTTGCTAGCGGGAGAGTACTACGAGCAGTACTTC.

For the CDR3, the DNA is TGCGCCAGCAGAATCCAGGGAGGAACTGAAGCTTTCTTT. Translated: CASRIQGGTEAFF. This chain connects TRBV10-2 to TRBJ1-1, with D perhaps matching TRBD1 (5 bases). V lost 6 bases, J lost 5 bases, and 13 bases lay in between. This CDR3 is 13 amino acids long. Germline V lookup: CDR1 WSHSY, CDR2 SAAADI.

This chain joins TRBV5-6 and TRBJ1-3, with TRBD1 identical over 9 bases. The CDR3 is made up of 16 amino acids. From germline, CDR1 is SGHDT and CDR2 YYEEEE. Losses at the gene ends were 4 bases for V and 4 bases for J; bases not matched to a gene: 9. CDR3 sequence (DNA): TGTGCCAGCAGCCTGGACAGGGGACCTTACGGAAACACCATATATTTT. Its translation is CASSLDRGPYGNTIYF.

V and J are TRBV6-5 and TRBJ2-7; TRBD2 agrees at 12 bases. Trimming at V came to 0 bases and at J to 6 bases, leaving 0 bases not matched to a gene. Germline V gives CDR1 MNHEY, CDR2 SVGAGI. CDR3 length: 14 amino acids. CDR3 protein: CASSYSTSGSEQYF. The CDR3 DNA is TGTGCCAGCAGTTACTCGACTAGCGGGAGCGAGCAGTACTTC.